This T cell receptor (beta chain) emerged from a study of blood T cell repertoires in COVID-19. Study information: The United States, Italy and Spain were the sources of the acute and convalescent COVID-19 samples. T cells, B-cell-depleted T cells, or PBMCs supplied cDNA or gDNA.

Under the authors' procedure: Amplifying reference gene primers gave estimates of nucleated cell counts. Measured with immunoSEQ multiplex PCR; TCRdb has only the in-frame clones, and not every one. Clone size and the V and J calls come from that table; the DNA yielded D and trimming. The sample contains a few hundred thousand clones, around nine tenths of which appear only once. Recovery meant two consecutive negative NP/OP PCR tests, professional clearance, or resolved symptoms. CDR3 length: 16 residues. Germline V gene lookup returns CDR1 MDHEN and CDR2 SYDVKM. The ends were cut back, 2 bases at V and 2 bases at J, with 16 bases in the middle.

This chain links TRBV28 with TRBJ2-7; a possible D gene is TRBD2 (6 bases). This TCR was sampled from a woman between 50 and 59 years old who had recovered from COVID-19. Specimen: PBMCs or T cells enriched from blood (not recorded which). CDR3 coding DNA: TGTGCCAGCAGTTTACCGGCGGAGGGTTGGACCTACGAGCAGTACTTC. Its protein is CASSLPAEGWTYEQYF.